Each of the 20 T cell receptor beta chains below was sequenced from the same sample in a study of regulatory T cells in long-lasting Graves disease. As to time point: newly diagnosed GD, antithyroid drugs for less than 3 months. RNA isolated from PBMCs was used to make the TCR library. To make TCR beta libraries, researchers used iRepertoire HTBI primers and Arm-PCR of CDR3 regions. From the multiplex PCR reads, TCRdb called clonotypes with MiXCR, one entry per CDR3 protein. The sample carries some 400,000 distinct CDR3 sequences, about 15% recorded once. These records were also assigned to another study, of T cells in Graves' hyperthyroidism and ophthalmopathy.

The source material was peripheral blood mononuclear cells (PBMCs), sampled at new diagnosis, from a patient treated with antithyroid drugs. Source of these receptors: a woman aged 30 to 39 with Graves disease.

In regard to this clonotype: One end of the junction is discordant with germline, which a read error may explain. The V call is TRBV7-8, the J call TRBJ2-2, with D uncertain. The CDR3 loop spans 13 amino acids. Germline assignment: CDR1 SGHVS and CDR2 FQNEAQ. This CDR3 reads CASSREITRELFF. The CDR3 DNA is TGTGCCAGCAGTAGGGAAATCACCAGGGAGCTGTTTTTT.

This clonotype has only a few counts. The J gene is TRBJ1-4, the V gene TRBV18, with 7 bases lining up with TRBD1. The CDR3 runs 14 residues. J was trimmed by 7 bases and V by 3 bases; bases with no gene match: 5. Germline V lookup: CDR1 KGHSH, CDR2 LQKENI. The CDR3 here is CASSPKGASEKLFF. The CDR3 bases are TGTGCCAGCTCACCGAAGGGGGCTAGTGAAAAACTGTTTTTT.

This clonotype was counted many times. The chain uses TRBV24-1 and TRBJ2-3; no clear D gene. This CDR3 is 16 amino acids long. Germline V lookup: CDR1 KGHDR, CDR2 SFDVKD. V lost 2 bases and J 2 bases, leaving 13 bases between the germline ends. CDR3 in amino acids: CATSDSAYPHTDTQYF. CDR3 nucleotide sequence: TGTGCCACCAGTGATTCGGCCTACCCCCACACAGATACGCAGTATTTT.

This clonotype has ten or more counts. This sequence joins TRBV5-5 and TRBJ2-7; D call uncertain. The CDR3 is made up of 14 amino acids. The germline gives CDR1 SGHKS, CDR2 YYEKEE (reference sequence). V lost 4 bases and J 2 bases, leaving 13 bases between the germline ends. The DNA for the CDR3 is TGTGCCAGCAGCCCCAGATGGACCGCCTACGAGCAGTACTTC. Amino acids: CASSPRWTAYEQYF.

V is TRBV19 and J is TRBJ2-3; D not resolved. The ends were cut back, 7 bases at V and 0 bases at J, with 17 bases in the middle. The CDR3 is 16 residues long. Germline V CDR1 and CDR2: LNHDA, SQIVND (reference sequence). In DNA, the CDR3 is TGTGCCAGTACGGCAATATGGACCGGGAGCACAGATACGCAGTATTTT. Translated: CASTAIWTGSTDTQYF.

This clonotype was recorded many times. V gene TRBV2 combines with J gene TRBJ2-5; TRBD2 aligns across 9 bases. The ends lost 6 bases at V and 5 bases at J; junction bases unmatched: 7. The CDR3 contains 14 residues. From germline, CDR1 is SNHLY and CDR2 FYNNEI. The CDR3 sequence: CASRGGRAYETQYF. The CDR3 region has the DNA TGTGCCAGCAGGGGCGGGAGGGCCTATGAGACCCAGTACTTC.

Many counts were recorded for this clonotype. The genes are TRBV6-5 and TRBJ1-1, with 11 bases that match TRBD1. CDR1 and CDR2 (germline): MNHEY, SVGAGI. V dropped 4 bases and J dropped 5; count of bases not matched to a gene: 9. This CDR3 has 16 amino acids. CDR3 DNA sequence: TGTGCCAGCAGTTCAAACCGGGACAGGGGGTCGACTGAAGCTTTCTTT. Protein: CASSSNRDRGSTEAFF.

This clonotype was observed a few times. At one of its ends the junction is not consistent with the germline gene, which may arise from a read error. The chain carries TRBV29-1 and TRBJ1-1, with D hard to call. Germline lookup yields CDR1 SQVTM and CDR2 ANQGSEA. The CDR3 has 14 amino acids. CDR3 sequence reads: CSVIVALANTEASF. CDR3 DNA: TGCAGCGTTATCGTGGCTCTGGCGAACACTGAAGCTTCCTTT.

Ten or more counts support this clonotype. The chain couples TRBV2 to TRBJ2-7; D is perhaps TRBD2 (6 bases). Deletions cut 3 bases from V and 0 bases from J, with 12 bases between. The CDR3 extends over 15 amino acids. Per the germline V gene, CDR1 is SNHLY and CDR2 is FYNNEI. CDR3 DNA: TGTGCCAGCAGTGATGGGGGACTTAGCTCCTACGAGCAGTACTTC. Residues: CASSDGGLSSYEQYF.

This clonotype was detected many times. This chain's CDR3 is CASSFLDNEQFF. CDR3 bases: TGTGCCAGCAGCTTTTTGGACAATGAGCAGTTCTTC. The rearrangement joins TRBV13 to TRBJ2-1; D gene ambiguous. The length of the CDR3 is 12 residues. The germline V gene encodes CDR1 PRHDT and CDR2 FYEKMQ (reference sequence). Trimming took 3 bases from V and 5 from J, leaving 5 bases between them.

This clonotype has at least ten counts. This chain's CDR3 is CSARQAFRGAEQFF. Here the CDR3 DNA reads TGCAGTGCTAGACAAGCGTTCAGGGGTGCTGAGCAGTTCTTC. The chain recombines TRBV20-1 with TRBJ2-1, with D possibly being TRBD1 (6 bases). V shed 2 bases and J shed 9 bases, with 17 bases lying between them. The germline V gene encodes CDR1 DFQATT and CDR2 SNEGSKA (reference sequence). This CDR3 is built from 14 residues.

J is TRBJ2-7 and V is TRBV29-1, with 8 bases aligning to TRBD2. There are 12 residues in the CDR3. V was clipped by 6 bases and J by 4 bases; unmatched bases: 5. From germline, CDR1 is SQVTM and CDR2 ANQGSEA. The CDR3 here is CSVSGTSYEQYF. CDR3 in DNA: TGCAGCGTGTCCGGGACTAGTTACGAGCAGTACTTC.

J is TRBJ2-7 and V is TRBV19; 7 nucleotides match TRBD1. Germline CDR1 and CDR2: LNHDA and SQIVND (reference sequence). The ends lost 6 bases at V and 0 bases at J; junction bases unmatched: 2. The CDR3 is made up of 13 amino acids. The CDR3 sequence is CASRGQSSYEQYF. The CDR3 nucleotides read TGTGCCAGTAGGGGACAGAGCTCCTACGAGCAGTACTTC.

This clonotype was seen ten or more times. CDR3 in amino acids: CASSDGLWDRRRETQYF. CDR3 coding DNA: TGTGCCAGCAGTGACGGACTATGGGACCGCCGGAGGGAGACCCAGTACTTC. The genes are TRBV25-1 and TRBJ2-5; possible D gene TRBD2, 6 bases. This CDR3 is built from 17 residues. Germline V lookup: CDR1 MGHDK, CDR2 SYGVNS. V was clipped by 3 bases and J by 5 bases, with 22 bases between them.

V and J are TRBV20-1 and TRBJ2-7; a possible D gene is TRBD1 (6 bases). V was pared by 6 bases and J by 2 bases, with 17 bases between. CDR3 size: 14 residues. Germline assignment: CDR1 DFQATT and CDR2 SNEGSKA (reference sequence). The CDR3 here is CSATQGVGPYEQYF. As DNA, the CDR3 is TGCAGTGCCACACAGGGAGTGGGCCCCTACGAGCAGTACTTC.

This clonotype has ten or more counts. The gene calls are TRBV5-1 and TRBJ2-1; 7 bases align to TRBD1. The junction had 5 bases not matched to a gene; V was cut back by 3 bases and J by 5 bases. The CDR3 has 14 residues. Germline V lookup: CDR1 SGHRS, CDR2 YFSETQ. CDR3 coding DNA: TGCGCCAGCAGCTCCGGACAGGCGCACAATGAGCAGTTCTTC. This gives the protein CASSSGQAHNEQFF.

This clonotype was seen ten or more times. This chain connects TRBV20-1 to TRBJ2-3; TRBD2 might be the D (5 bases). Germline CDR1 and CDR2: DFQATT and SNEGSKA (reference sequence). The V and J ends lost 7 bases and 0 bases respectively, with 14 bases between them. The CDR3 runs 14 residues. The CDR3 DNA sequence: TGCAGTGGTTTAGCTGGCGGGAGCACAGATACGCAGTATTTT. This gives the protein CSGLAGGSTDTQYF.

This clonotype was seen repeatedly, ten times or more. This chain links TRBV7-9 with TRBJ2-7; no clear D gene. CDR1 SEHNR and CDR2 FQNEAQ come from the germline V gene (reference sequence). The CDR3 totals 12 residues. Trimming stripped 4 bases from V and 2 bases from J, with 6 bases between. CDR3 nucleotides: TGTGCCAGCAGCTCCAGCCCCTACGAGCAGTACTTC. Protein product: CASSSSPYEQYF. The full variable domain, rest sourced from reference TRBV7-9 and TRBJ2-7, is DTGVSQNPRHKITKRGQNVTFRCDPISEHNRLYWYRQTLGQGPEFLTYFQNEAQLEKSRLLSDRFSAERPKGSFSTLEIQRTEQGDSAMYLCASSSSPYEQYFGPGTRLTVT.

The chain combines TRBV20-1 with TRBJ1-6; maybe TRBD1 (5 bases). Looked up from germline, CDR1 is DFQATT and CDR2 is SNEGSKA (reference sequence). V was cut by 4 bases and J by 5 bases, with 9 bases left in between. This CDR3 has 13 residues. The CDR3: CSATGTDNSPLHF. CDR3 coding DNA: TGCAGTGCTACCGGGACCGATAATTCACCCCTCCACTTT.

This clonotype has at least ten counts. V and J are TRBV6-1 and TRBJ2-3; 12 positions agree with TRBD2. Trimming took 7 bases from V and 2 from J; bases not matched to a gene: 7. The germline gives CDR1 MNHNS, CDR2 SASEGT. The CDR3 totals 16 residues. The CDR3, as DNA: TGTGCCAGCAACCAACTAGCGGGAGGTTTCACAGATACGCAGTATTTT. Amino acids: CASNQLAGGFTDTQYF.